Below, 15 T cell receptor beta chains from the same sample are listed, as sequenced in a study of OX40 agonist ivuxolimab in advanced cancers. TCRdb's table, derived via immunoSEQ multiplex PCR, lists solely in-frame clones and lacks some. In the table there are 15,000 or so clones, roughly three quarters of which are singletons. The source material was CD4+ or CD8+ T cells sorted from blood, sampled in a trial of the OX40 agonist ivuxolimab. These TCRs come from an adult with an advanced solid tumor such as melanoma, head and neck, liver or kidney cancer.

As DNA, the CDR3 is TGTGCCAGCAGTGGGGACTTCCAAGAGACCCAGTACTTC. This codes for CASSGDFQETQYF. V is TRBV6-1 and J is TRBJ2-5; D possibly corresponds to TRBD2 (6 bases). Between the trimmed V and J ends, which lost 4 bases and 1 base, there was a span of 7 bases. CDR1 is MNHNS and CDR2 is SASEGT in the germline V gene. The CDR3 is 13 residues long.

The rearrangement joins TRBV19 to TRBJ2-1; 7 nucleotides line up with TRBD1. This CDR3 is built from 14 residues. V dropped 6 bases and J dropped 2; count of bases not matched to a gene: 4. Per germline, CDR1 LNHDA and CDR2 SQIVND (reference sequence). CDR3: CASRQQGTYNEQFF. The DNA of the CDR3 is TGTGCCAGTAGGCAACAGGGGACCTACAATGAGCAGTTCTTC.

The chain links TRBV6-1 to TRBJ2-2, with a weak D call TRBD1 (5 bases). The CDR3 runs to 14 residues. Germline V gene data show CDR1 as MNHNS and CDR2 as SASEGT. Trimming left V 9 bases short and J 2 bases short, with 13 bases between. The CDR3 region has the DNA TGTGCCAGTCATACAGGATTTAACACCGGGGAGCTGTTTTTT. This encodes CASHTGFNTGELFF.

CDR3 in amino acids: CASSSFTSGFYEQYF. The CDR3 DNA sequence: TGTGCCAGCAGTTCCTTTACTAGCGGCTTCTACGAGCAGTACTTC. The rearrangement joins TRBV28 to TRBJ2-7; 8 positions match TRBD2. This CDR3 has 15 amino acids. The junction had 8 bases not matched to a gene; V was cut back by 4 bases and J by 3 bases. The germline V gene encodes CDR1 MDHEN and CDR2 SYDVKM.

This clone was observed a handful of times. This chain joins TRBV18 and TRBJ2-5, with TRBD2 matching over 7 bases. This CDR3 comprises 18 residues. The J segment lost 2 bases and the V segment lost 1 base, leaving 13 bases of the junction unmatched. From germline, CDR1 is KGHSH and CDR2 LQKENI. CDR3 amino acids: CASSPLEAREGWQETQYF. Written as DNA, the CDR3 is TGTGCCAGCTCACCACTCGAGGCGAGGGAGGGGTGGCAAGAGACCCAGTACTTC.

J is TRBJ1-5 and V is TRBV27; perhaps TRBD1 as D (5 bases). The CDR3 contains 15 residues. V lost 3 bases, J lost 5 bases, and 14 bases lay in between. The V gene's germline CDR1 is MNHEY and CDR2 SMNVEV (reference sequence). Here the CDR3 DNA reads TGTGCCAGCAGTTTGGGGGGTACTGGGGATCAGCCCCAGCATTTT. It codes for CASSLGGTGDQPQHF.

The CDR3 protein is CASSYGGPNEQYF. The CDR3 coding sequence is TGTGCCAGCAGTTACGGAGGGCCCAACGAGCAGTACTTC. J is TRBJ2-7 and V is TRBV6-5, with D possibly matching TRBD2 (6 bases). Germline V CDR1 and CDR2: MNHEY, SVGAGI. This CDR3 comprises 13 residues. V was shortened by 2 bases and J by 5 bases, with 10 bases between the two germline ends.

The chain links TRBV6-5 to TRBJ1-2; 8 nucleotides align to TRBD1. Germline V CDR1 and CDR2: MNHEY, SVGAGI. CDR3 length: 13 residues. Germline trimming cut 8 bases from V and 6 bases from J; bases unmatched to any gene: 8. The CDR3 nucleotides are TGTGCCAGCGAGGAAGGACAGGGCCATGGCTACACCTTC. Its protein product is CASEEGQGHGYTF.

V is TRBV7-8 and J is TRBJ2-1; TRBD2 agrees at 7 bases. This CDR3 region has 13 residues. V shed 1 base, J shed 8 bases, and the junction held 2 bases outside the gene matches. Germline V CDR1 and CDR2: SGHVS, FQNEAQ. In nucleotides, the CDR3 is TGTGCCAGCAGCTTAGTAGCGGGCGATGAGCAGTTCTTC. Protein product: CASSLVAGDEQFF.

This clone is labeled as medium-sized (0.01 to 0.1%). The chain joins TRBV28 to TRBJ2-7, with 7 bases matching TRBD1. Germline CDR1 reads MDHEN; CDR2 reads SYDVKM. The junction had 3 bases not matched to a gene; V was cut back by 1 base and J by 3 bases. The CDR3 has 14 amino acids. CDR3 in DNA: TGTGCCAGCAGTTTATTTCAGGGGGACTACGAGCAGTACTTC. Translating gives CASSLFQGDYEQYF.

The chain joins TRBV19 to TRBJ1-1, with D possibly TRBD1 on 6 matching bases. The ends were cut back, 5 bases at V and 4 bases at J, with 14 bases in the middle. The germline gives CDR1 LNHDA, CDR2 SQIVND (reference sequence). This CDR3 has 14 residues. For the CDR3, the DNA is TGTGCCAGTAGTGTGGGGGGGCAGGGCACTGAAGCTTTCTTT. This encodes CASSVGGQGTEAFF.

A few counts support this clone. The chain is built from TRBV28 and TRBJ2-3, with 12 bases identical to TRBD2. Germline assignment: CDR1 MDHEN and CDR2 SYDVKM. The CDR3 spans 15 residues. V shed 5 bases and J 8 bases; nucleotides not matched to a gene: 8. The CDR3 DNA is TGTGCCAGCAGTGAGACTAGCGGGAGTAGAGCTACGCAGTATTTT. Protein: CASSETSGSRATQYF.

CDR3: CASSLEGVDSYNEQFF. The CDR3 DNA follows: TGTGCCAGCAGCTTAGAAGGGGTGGACTCCTACAATGAGCAGTTCTTC. This sequence joins TRBV11-3 and TRBJ2-1, with D perhaps matching TRBD1 (5 bases). V was shortened by 0 bases and J by 0 bases, with 9 bases between the two germline ends. Germline-derived CDR1 and CDR2 are SGHNT and YENEEA. The length of the CDR3 is 16 residues.

This clone was recorded only once. The chain has TRBV7-9 and TRBJ1-4; no firm D call. V was shortened by 1 base and J by 7 bases, with 7 bases between the two germline ends. Germline assignment: CDR1 SEHNR and CDR2 FQNEAQ (reference sequence). The CDR3 is 13 amino acids. The CDR3 coding sequence is TGTGCCAGCAGCTTAGGGCCAACTGAAAAACTGTTTTTT. It yields the protein CASSLGPTEKLFF.

The table lists this clone with a count of one. The rearrangement joins TRBV28 to TRBJ2-5; D ambiguous. CDR3 size: 13 residues. Germline CDR1 is MDHEN and CDR2 is SYDVKM. Trimming stripped 4 bases from V and 5 bases from J, with 11 bases between. CDR3 sequence: CASSSPIRETQYF. CDR3 nucleotides: TGTGCCAGCAGTTCCCCTATCCGGGAGACCCAGTACTTC. The full variable domain, its missing parts supplied by reference TRBV28 and TRBJ2-5, is DVKVTQSSRYLVKRTGEKVFLECVQDMDHENMFWYRQDPGLGLRLIYFSYDVKMKEKGDIPEGYSVSREKKERFSLILESASTNQTSMYLCASSSPIRETQYFGPGTRLLVL.